The 22 T cell receptor beta chains below come from one sample, sequenced in a study of T cell responses to AZD1222 COVID-19 vaccine. The data were produced by immunoSEQ multiplex PCR, yet TCRdb's version contains in-frame clones alone and is incomplete. The sample lists about 120,000 clones; around nine tenths were seen once. Sample: peripheral blood, taken on day 0 of AZD1222 vaccination. The receptors stem from an adult in good health.

This sequence joins TRBV10-3 and TRBJ2-3; TRBD2 matches at 10 bases. This CDR3 spans 14 amino acids. Germline CDR1 ENHRY, CDR2 SYGVKD. V shed 10 bases, J shed 2 bases, and the junction held 6 bases outside the gene matches. The CDR3 nucleotides are TGTGCCACCTTTAGCGGGGGGTACACAGATACGCAGTATTTT. This translates into CATFSGGYTDTQYF.

The J gene is TRBJ1-4, the V gene TRBV2, with TRBD1 identical over 7 bases. The CDR3 spans 15 residues. CDR1 is SNHLY, CDR2 FYNNEI, per germline. V was pared by 7 bases and J by 4 bases, with 9 bases of the junction left unmatched. CDR3 residues: CASNSPGQNNEKLFF. As DNA, the CDR3 is TGTGCCAGCAATTCTCCGGGACAGAATAATGAAAAACTGTTTTTT. Drawing the rest from reference TRBV2 and TRBJ1-4, the complete variable domain is EPEVTQTPSHQVTQMGQEVILRCVPISNHLYFYWYRQILGQKVEFLVSFYNNEISEKSEIFDDQFSVERPDGSNFTLKIRSTKLEDSAMYFCASNSPGQNNEKLFFGSGTQLSVL.

This chain joins TRBV2 and TRBJ1-1; TRBD1 matches at 7 bases. The CDR3 has 13 residues. CDR1 is SNHLY and CDR2 is FYNNEI in the germline V gene. The junction had 11 bases not matched to a gene; V was cut back by 10 bases and J by 6 bases. The CDR3 sequence is CATRTGQTAEAFF. As DNA, the CDR3 is TGTGCCACCAGGACAGGTCAAACCGCTGAAGCTTTCTTT.

The J gene is TRBJ2-7, the V gene TRBV19; D may be TRBD1 (5 bases). The V end was cut by 10 bases, the J end by 3 bases, with 16 bases between. The V gene's germline CDR1 is LNHDA and CDR2 SQIVND (reference sequence). The CDR3 runs to 13 residues. CDR3 nucleotides: TGTGCCACCCTCGGGCCAGGGCTCTACGAGCAGTACTTC. Its translation is CATLGPGLYEQYF.

J is TRBJ1-2 and V is TRBV7-3; a weak D match, TRBD1 (5 bases). The V end was cut by 0 bases, the J end by 6 bases, with 8 bases between. Germline CDR1 and CDR2: SGHTA and FQGTGA. This CDR3 region has 13 residues. The CDR3 protein is CASSLTEGNGYTF. Written as DNA, the CDR3 is TGTGCCAGCAGCTTAACGGAGGGGAATGGCTACACCTTC. The entire variable domain, with the rest obtained from reference TRBV7-3 and TRBJ1-2, is as follows: GAGVSQTPSNKVTEKGKYVELRCDPISGHTALYWYRQSLGQGPEFLIYFQGTGAADDSGLPNDRFFAVRPEGSVSTLKIQRTERGDSAVYLCASSLTEGNGYTFGSGTRLTVV.

J is TRBJ2-2 and V is TRBV18; D is perhaps TRBD1 or TRBD2 (5 bases each). Germline CDR1 KGHSH, CDR2 LQKENI. Trimming removed 6 bases from V and 11 bases from J, with 16 bases in between. The CDR3 length is 13 residues. CDR3 DNA: TGTGCCAGCTCCCCCCGGGGCTCCCGTGAGCTGTTTTTT. This codes for CASSPRGSRELFF. The whole variable domain, remainder taken from reference TRBV18 and TRBJ2-2, is NAGVMQNPRHLVRRRGQEARLRCSPMKGHSHVYWYRQLPEEGLKFMVYLQKENIIDESGMPKERFSAEFPKEGPSILRIQQVVRGDSAAYFCASSPRGSRELFFGEGSRLTVL.

This clone has just one count. This chain connects TRBV27 to TRBJ1-5; the D is unclear. Trimming shortened V by 6 bases and J by 5 bases, and 14 bases separated the two germline ends. This CDR3 is built from 14 residues. From germline, CDR1 is MNHEY and CDR2 SMNVEV (reference sequence). The CDR3 region is CASSSDGMYQPQHF. The DNA for the CDR3 is TGTGCCAGCAGCTCAGACGGGATGTATCAGCCCCAGCATTTT.

This chain links TRBV5-8 with TRBJ1-5; perhaps TRBD1 as D (6 bases). The CDR3 loop spans 12 amino acids. Germline assignment: CDR1 SGHTS and CDR2 YDEGEE. The ends were cut back, 2 bases at V and 8 bases at J, with 8 bases in the middle. CDR3 nucleotides: TGTGCCAGCAGCTTCACAGGGAAGCCCCAGCATTTT. It encodes CASSFTGKPQHF.

The CDR3 sequence is CASSYSIRATNEKLFF. CDR3 coding DNA: TGTGCCAGCAGTTACTCGATCAGGGCAACTAATGAAAAACTGTTTTTT. The chain carries TRBV6-5 and TRBJ1-4; maybe TRBD1 (5 bases). The germline CDR1 and CDR2 sequences are MNHEY and SVGAGI. The CDR3 sequence is 16 residues long. V lost 0 bases, J lost 0 bases, and 8 bases lay in between.

This sequence joins TRBV6-5 and TRBJ2-7; 10 bases map to TRBD2. Germline V gene lookup returns CDR1 MNHEY and CDR2 SVGAGI. The CDR3 consists of 15 residues. The ends lost 5 bases at V and 2 bases at J; junction bases unmatched: 6. The CDR3 loop reads CASSSLAGVPYEQYF. DNA for the CDR3: TGTGCCAGCAGTAGCCTAGCGGGAGTACCCTACGAGCAGTACTTC.

This sequence joins TRBV6-1 and TRBJ1-6; D unresolved. Trimming took off 0 bases at V and 7 bases at J, with 10 bases between the two ends. The CDR3 sequence is 15 residues long. The germline V gene has CDR1 MNHNS and CDR2 SASEGT. The CDR3 loop reads CASSEATTGNSPLHF. In DNA, the CDR3 is TGTGCCAGCAGTGAAGCCACTACGGGGAATTCACCCCTCCACTTT.

The chain combines TRBV7-8 with TRBJ2-3; D tentatively fits TRBD1 or TRBD2 (5 bases each). The CDR3 length is 15 residues. Trimming pared 1 base from V and 1 base from J, leaving 9 bases between. Germline V gene data show CDR1 as SGHVS and CDR2 as FQNEAQ. The CDR3 nucleotides are TGTGCCAGCAGCTTAGGGGGGTCTCGCACAGATACGCAGTATTTT. It specifies CASSLGGSRTDTQYF.

Comments on this clone: The identical CDR3 is also encoded by other nucleotide sequences in the sample. The J gene is TRBJ2-3, the V gene TRBV24-1; 7 nucleotides align to TRBD2. Looked up from germline, CDR1 is KGHDR and CDR2 is SFDVKD. Trimming at V came to 5 bases and at J to 6 bases, leaving 4 bases not matched to a gene. The CDR3 runs 13 residues. The CDR3 DNA is TGTGCCACCAGTGGGGGGGGACTGGATACGCAGTATTTT. Protein: CATSGGGLDTQYF.

This rearrangement joins TRBV20-1 to TRBJ1-5; D ambiguous. Per germline, CDR1 DFQATT and CDR2 SNEGSKA (reference sequence). The CDR3 sequence is 10 residues long. Between the trimmed V and J ends, which lost 6 bases and 12 bases, there was a span of 12 bases. The CDR3: CSATRVHQHF. The DNA for the CDR3 is TGCAGTGCGACAAGGGTCCACCAGCATTTT.

Details on this clone: One end of the junction fails to match germline, which may point to a read error. The CDR3 nucleotides are TGTGCCAGCAGCTCCACCGCACGCCTCACAAATACGCAGTATTTT. Translating gives CASSSTARLTNTQYF. The chain uses TRBV7-9 and TRBJ2-3, with D unclear. There are 15 residues in the CDR3. CDR1 and CDR2 (germline): SEHNR, FQNEAQ (reference sequence). Supplemented by reference TRBV7-9 and TRBJ2-3, the full variable domain reads DTGVSQNPRHKITKRGQNVTFRCDPISEHNRLYWYRQTLGQGPEFLTYFQNEAQLEKSRLLSDRFSAERPKGSFSTLEIQRTEQGDSAMYLCASSSTARLTNTQYFGPGTRLTVL.

The chain links TRBV11-2 to TRBJ1-1; possible D gene TRBD1, 6 bases. CDR3 length: 17 residues. CDR1 is SGHAT and CDR2 is FQNNGV in the germline V gene. Between the trimmed V and J ends, which lost 5 bases and 4 bases, there was a span of 23 bases. The CDR3 region has the DNA TGTGCCAGCAGCCTCAGGAGGGGGGGCCCGTCAAGCACTGAAGCTTTCTTT. Encoded protein: CASSLRRGGPSSTEAFF.

The CDR3 DNA sequence: TGTGCCAGCAGTGACCCTTGGAGCGGGGACAACAATGAGCAGTTCTTC. The encoded protein is CASSDPWSGDNNEQFF. V usage is TRBV2 and J usage is TRBJ2-1; D may be TRBD2 (7 bases). This CDR3 comprises 16 residues. Trimming cost V 3 bases and J 5 bases, with 17 bases left between them. Germline assignment: CDR1 SNHLY and CDR2 FYNNEI.

This chain links TRBV5-4 with TRBJ2-7; 7 positions match TRBD2. This CDR3 comprises 15 residues. Unmatched junction bases numbered 7, after V lost 0 bases and J lost 4 bases. Germline-derived CDR1 and CDR2 are SGHNT and YYREEE (reference sequence). The CDR3 DNA reads TGTGCCAGCAGCTTGGTGGGTGGGGGAGGGTACGAGCAGTACTTC. It codes for CASSLVGGGGYEQYF.

This chain joins TRBV2 and TRBJ2-1; 10 bases match TRBD2. The trim removed 5 bases at V and 2 bases at J, leaving 3 bases unmatched. In germline, CDR1 is SNHLY, CDR2 FYNNEI. The CDR3 consists of 15 residues. The CDR3 here is CASSSSGSPYNEQFF. CDR3 in DNA: TGTGCCAGCAGTTCTAGCGGGAGCCCCTACAATGAGCAGTTCTTC.

This clone was counted a single time. The CDR3 is CASSFGGTFAGELFF. The CDR3, as DNA: TGTGCCAGCAGCTTCGGGGGTACTTTTGCCGGGGAGCTGTTTTTT. The J gene is TRBJ2-2, the V gene TRBV7-2; the D gene is possibly TRBD2 (6 bases). V was clipped by 3 bases and J by 6 bases, with 14 bases between them. The CDR3 runs 15 residues. Per germline, CDR1 SGHTA and CDR2 FQGNSA.

The chain joins TRBV29-1 to TRBJ2-6; D ambiguous. Germline V gives CDR1 SQVTM, CDR2 ANQGSEA. The length of the CDR3 is 13 residues. V lost 5 bases to trimming and J lost 0 bases, with 5 bases between them. The CDR3 DNA reads as TGCAGCGTTCGCCACTCTGGGGCCAACGTCCTGACTTTC. It is translated as CSVRHSGANVLTF.

The genes are TRBV6-5 and TRBJ1-4; no reliable D call. V shed 2 bases and J shed 0 bases, with 4 bases lying between them. Germline V gives CDR1 MNHEY, CDR2 SVGAGI. The CDR3 contains 14 residues. The CDR3 nucleotides are TGTGCCAGCAGTTACAGTTCAACTAATGAAAAACTGTTTTTT. As protein: CASSYSSTNEKLFF.